The 27 T cell receptor beta chains below all came from one sample that was sequenced in a study of Ad26.COV2.S vaccination and SARS-CoV-2 variants. Treatment of the sample: 19 received Ad26.COV2.S at low or high dose, single or two shots; 5 received placebo; per-sample allocation not given. After the first vaccine or placebo injection, samples were drawn on day 63. Libraries were prepared by immunoSEQ multiplex PCR; TCRdb keeps only in-frame clonotypes and omits some of them. The table lists around 450,000 clones, roughly 89% of them singletons. The sequencing used peripheral blood, collected in a trial of Ad26.COV2.S vaccine versus placebo. The receptors originated from a person between 18 and 59 years old who received the Ad26.COV2.S COVID-19 vaccine or a placebo.

The rearrangement joins TRBV5-5 to TRBJ1-5, with D uncertain. The CDR3 spans 17 residues. V was pared by 1 base and J by 0 bases, with 14 bases between. The germline CDR1 and CDR2 sequences are SGHKS and YYEKEE (reference sequence). The DNA of the CDR3 is TGTGCCAGCAGCTTGAGAGGAGACTATTATAGCAATCAGCCCCAGCATTTT. Amino acid sequence: CASSLRGDYYSNQPQHF.

This chain connects TRBV9 to TRBJ1-1; TRBD1 is a possible D gene (5 bases). The germline gives CDR1 SGDLS, CDR2 YYNGEE. Trimming shortened V by 0 bases and J by 8 bases, and 11 bases separated the two germline ends. The CDR3 sequence is 13 residues long. The CDR3 bases are TGTGCCAGCAGCGTAGGAGGGGACGAAGAAGCTTTCTTT. It codes for CASSVGGDEEAFF.

The chain carries TRBV4-3 and TRBJ2-2, with TRBD2 as a possible D gene (6 bases). The V gene's germline CDR1 is LGHNA and CDR2 YSLEER. There are 18 residues in the CDR3. The V end was cut by 4 bases, the J end by 4 bases, with 22 bases between. CDR3 nucleotides: TGCGCCAGCAGCCCCCAGTTACCGGGGACTGCACGCACCGGGGAGCTGTTTTTT. Protein sequence: CASSPQLPGTARTGELFF.

CDR3 in DNA: TGTGCCAGCAGCCAAGGCGGGACTAGGCTTAATGAGCAGTTCTTC. Translation gives CASSQGGTRLNEQFF. This chain links TRBV3-1 (or the pseudogene TRBV3-2) with TRBJ2-1, with 8 bases fitting TRBD2. Germline-derived CDR1 and CDR2 are LGHDT and YNNKEL (reference sequence). The CDR3 is 15 amino acids. The V and J ends lost 1 base and 7 bases, in that order; junction bases with no gene match: 6.

V gene TRBV7-2 combines with J gene TRBJ1-1; 7 nucleotides line up with TRBD1. Germline-derived CDR1 and CDR2 are SGHTA and FQGNSA. CDR3 length equals 14 residues. V lost 4 bases and J lost 3; bases outside the gene matches: 5. CDR3 sequence: CASSSQTGHTEAFF. DNA for the CDR3: TGTGCCAGCAGCTCCCAGACAGGGCACACTGAAGCTTTCTTT. Full variable domain (missing parts from reference TRBV7-2 and TRBJ1-1): GAGVSQSPSNKVTEKGKDVELRCDPISGHTALYWYRQSLGQGLEFLIYFQGNSAPDKSGLPSDRFSAERTGGSVSTLTIQRTQQEDSAVYLCASSSQTGHTEAFFGQGTRLTVV.

This chain connects TRBV7-3 to TRBJ1-2; D unresolved. CDR3 length: 13 residues. Trimming cost V 3 bases and J 5 bases, with 10 bases left between them. Germline V lookup: CDR1 SGHTA, CDR2 FQGTGA. CDR3 amino acids: CASSFSSGYGYTF. Here the CDR3 DNA reads TGTGCCAGCAGCTTTTCGTCCGGGTATGGCTACACCTTC. Looking up the rest from reference TRBV7-3 and TRBJ1-2 gives the full variable domain: GAGVSQTPSNKVTEKGKYVELRCDPISGHTALYWYRQSLGQGPEFLIYFQGTGAADDSGLPNDRFFAVRPEGSVSTLKIQRTERGDSAVYLCASSFSSGYGYTFGSGTRLTVV.

V gene TRBV9 combines with J gene TRBJ2-3, with D unresolved. The germline gives CDR1 SGDLS, CDR2 YYNGEE. The CDR3 has 13 amino acids. The V end was cut by 4 bases, the J end by 4 bases, with 10 bases between. CDR3 sequence (DNA): TGTGCCAGCAGCCCACGGGCCCCAGATACGCAGTATTTT. Translating it yields CASSPRAPDTQYF.

The genes are TRBV7-2 and TRBJ1-1; tentative D call: TRBD1 (5 bases). The CDR3 is 16 residues long. Germline V lookup: CDR1 SGHTA, CDR2 FQGNSA. V dropped 1 base and J dropped 5 bases, with 17 bases sitting between them. Here the CDR3 DNA reads TGTGCCAGCAGCTTAGTCCAGGGAGGTATGTGGACTGAAGCTTTCTTT. This translates into CASSLVQGGMWTEAFF.

This sequence joins TRBV9 and TRBJ1-1, with D possibly being TRBD1 (5 bases). Between the trimmed V and J ends, which lost 0 bases and 0 bases, there was a span of 15 bases. CDR1 and CDR2 (germline): SGDLS, YYNGEE. The CDR3 has 17 amino acids. The CDR3 loop is CASSVGYGGSMNTEAFF. The CDR3 DNA reads TGTGCCAGCAGCGTAGGGTACGGGGGAAGCATGAACACTGAAGCTTTCTTT.

This chain connects TRBV7-8 to TRBJ1-5; 9 bases map to TRBD1. Germline V lookup: CDR1 SGHVS, CDR2 FQNEAQ. The J segment lost 9 bases and the V segment lost 6 bases, leaving 6 bases of the junction unmatched. This CDR3 contains 13 residues. The CDR3 loop is CASSRQGVLPQHF. The CDR3 DNA is TGTGCCAGCAGTAGACAGGGGGTTCTGCCCCAGCATTTT.

This clone occurred once. The rearrangement uses TRBV5-1 and TRBJ2-6; TRBD1 matches 10 bases. The CDR3 runs to 17 residues. CDR1 is SGHRS, CDR2 YFSETQ, per germline. Unmatched junction bases numbered 3, after V lost 3 bases and J lost 0 bases. The CDR3 DNA follows: TGCGCCAGCAGCTCTGGGACAGGGGTCTCTGGGGCCAACGTCCTGACTTTC. Translation: CASSSGTGVSGANVLTF.

The chain employs TRBV4-1 and TRBJ1-1; D uncertain. V was pared by 1 base and J by 0 bases, with 6 bases between. The V gene's germline CDR1 is MGHRA and CDR2 YSYEKL. The CDR3 runs 14 residues. CDR3 sequence: CASSQGWLNTEAFF. The CDR3 DNA reads as TGCGCCAGCAGCCAAGGGTGGCTGAACACTGAAGCTTTCTTT.

The gene calls are TRBV7-2 and TRBJ1-4; D call uncertain. CDR1 is SGHTA and CDR2 is FQGNSA in the germline V gene. This CDR3 is 14 amino acids long. The V gene lost 5 bases and the J gene lost 5 bases, with 12 bases spanning the gap. DNA for the CDR3: TGTGCCAGCAGCCTCACGACAATGAATGAAAAACTGTTTTTT. Residues: CASSLTTMNEKLFF.

The chain employs TRBV7-2 and TRBJ1-5, with D possibly being TRBD1 (6 bases). In germline, CDR1 is SGHTA, CDR2 FQGNSA. CDR3 length: 14 amino acids. Deletions cut 5 bases from V and 6 bases from J, with 14 bases between. The CDR3 sequence: CASSPTGSSQPQHF. For the CDR3, the DNA is TGTGCCAGCAGCCCAACAGGGTCGTCTCAGCCCCAGCATTTT.

This sequence joins TRBV21-1 and TRBJ1-5; TRBD1 is taken as the D call from the table, unchecked against the DNA. TRBV21-1 is classified as a pseudogene. The CDR3 has 15 amino acids. As DNA, the CDR3 is TGTGCCAGCAGCAAAGTCAAGACAGAAGATCAGCCCCAGCATTTT. Its protein product is CASSKVKTEDQPQHF.

The CDR3 spells CASSRDGTDTQYF. DNA for the CDR3: TGTGCCAGCAGCCGGGACGGCACAGATACGCAGTATTTT. The chain uses TRBV7-8 and TRBJ2-3; D assignment may be TRBD1 or TRBD2 (5 bases each). This CDR3 comprises 13 residues. V gave up 5 bases and J gave up 1 base, with 7 bases separating them. CDR1 is SGHVS, CDR2 FQNEAQ, per germline.

V and J are TRBV2 and TRBJ2-5; 11 bases line up with TRBD1. Germline V gives CDR1 SNHLY, CDR2 FYNNEI. The J segment lost 13 bases and the V segment lost 3 bases, leaving 10 bases of the junction unmatched. The CDR3 covers 14 residues. The CDR3 here is CASSDVDGQGAGYF. The CDR3 bases are TGTGCCAGCAGTGATGTTGACGGACAGGGGGCTGGGTACTTC.

The genes are TRBV5-1 and TRBJ2-1; 14 bases are a match to TRBD2. The V gene's germline CDR1 is SGHRS and CDR2 YFSETQ. The junction had 9 bases not matched to a gene; V was cut back by 4 bases and J by 6 bases. This CDR3 spans 17 amino acids. The CDR3 DNA reads as TGCGCCAGCAGCCGAGGACGACTAGCGGGAGGGGTCAATGAGCAGTTCTTC. Protein: CASSRGRLAGGVNEQFF.

The gene calls are TRBV2 and TRBJ1-2, with TRBD1 as a possible D gene (5 bases). V was shortened by 6 bases and J by 4 bases, with 12 bases between the two germline ends. CDR1 SNHLY and CDR2 FYNNEI come from the germline V gene. The CDR3 covers 13 residues. The CDR3 coding sequence is TGTGCCAGCAGGAGAGGGGTCCTCTATGGCTACACCTTC. Its protein is CASRRGVLYGYTF. The entire variable domain, with the rest obtained from reference TRBV2 and TRBJ1-2, is as follows: EPEVTQTPSHQVTQMGQEVILRCVPISNHLYFYWYRQILGQKVEFLVSFYNNEISEKSEIFDDQFSVERPDGSNFTLKIRSTKLEDSAMYFCASRRGVLYGYTFGSGTRLTVV.

This clone was seen only once. The chain links TRBV6-5 to TRBJ1-1; D uncertain. The CDR3 length is 13 residues. Trimming removed 2 bases at V and 11 bases at J, with 15 bases between. Germline values: CDR1 MNHEY, CDR2 SVGAGI. The CDR3 loop is CASSYIVGTAAFF. CDR3 nucleotides: TGTGCCAGCAGTTACATCGTGGGAACTGCGGCTTTCTTT.

The V gene is TRBV7-4, the J gene TRBJ1-3; no definite D call. Per germline, CDR1 SGHVT and CDR2 SQSDAQ. Trimming removed 5 bases at V and 8 bases at J, with 19 bases between. This CDR3 has 15 amino acids. The CDR3 loop is CASSPSNIWGDTIYF. The CDR3 bases are TGTGCCAGCAGCCCCAGCAATATCTGGGGAGACACCATATATTTT.

The chain has TRBV5-8 and TRBJ1-4; D gene uncertain. The V end lost 0 bases, the J end lost 10 bases, and 16 bases lay between the germline ends. The CDR3 is made up of 15 amino acids. The germline CDR1 and CDR2 sequences are SGHTS and YDEGEE. CDR3 in DNA: TGTGCCAGCAGCTTGGGGAAGGGAGGCGGTGCAAAACTGTTTTTT. Amino acid sequence: CASSLGKGGGAKLFF.

V gene TRBV4-3 combines with J gene TRBJ2-3, with 13 bases identical to TRBD2. The CDR3 contains 16 residues. Germline V gene data show CDR1 as LGHNA and CDR2 as YSLEER. With 0 bases clipped from V and 5 bases from J, the junction kept 2 bases outside the gene matches. The DNA of the CDR3 is TGCGCCAGCAGCCAAGAACTAGCGGGGGGGCGAGATACGCAGTATTTT. As protein: CASSQELAGGRDTQYF.

This clone was observed once. The gene calls are TRBV7-8 and TRBJ2-5, with 12 positions matching TRBD2. Losses at the gene ends were 5 bases for V and 4 bases for J; bases not matched to a gene: 5. Per germline, CDR1 SGHVS and CDR2 FQNEAQ. The CDR3 sequence is 15 residues long. The CDR3 bases are TGTGCCAGCAGCCCTAGCGGGGGGGCCAGAGAGACCCAGTACTTC. Protein sequence: CASSPSGGARETQYF.

This sequence joins TRBV2 and TRBJ1-1; D not certain. This CDR3 comprises 11 residues. V lost 2 bases, J lost 6 bases, and 4 bases lay in between. Germline CDR1 reads SNHLY; CDR2 reads FYNNEI. The chain's CDR3 is CASSEKAEAFF. The CDR3 DNA reads as TGTGCCAGCAGTGAAAAAGCTGAAGCTTTCTTT.

The gene calls are TRBV24-1 and TRBJ2-3; 7 bases agree with TRBD1. J gave up 6 bases and V 4 bases, and 9 bases lay outside the gene matches. Germline V gives CDR1 KGHDR, CDR2 SFDVKD. This CDR3 has 15 amino acids. As DNA, the CDR3 is TGTGCCACCAGTGACCCGACAGGGTACCTGGATACGCAGTATTTT. Protein sequence: CATSDPTGYLDTQYF.

This rearrangement joins TRBV6-2 or TRBV6-3 to TRBJ1-1; no reliable D call. Trimming took 2 bases from V and 7 from J, leaving 20 bases between them. Germline V gives CDR1 MNHEY, CDR2 SVGEGT. CDR3 length equals 16 residues. In DNA, the CDR3 is TGTGCCAGCAGTTACCTACGAAGTGTTTTGAGTGTTGAAGCTTTCTTT. Protein sequence: CASSYLRSVLSVEAFF.